This T cell receptor beta chain was recorded in a study of blood T cell repertoires in COVID-19. With 5 bases removed from V and 5 bases from J, the gap between germline ends came to 16 bases. Germline lookup yields CDR1 SEHNR and CDR2 FQNEAQ (reference sequence). This CDR3 is built from 14 residues. In the authors' workflow: How many nucleated cells were present was estimated from reference gene primer amplification. Some clones are missing from TCRdb's copy, which holds only in-frame ones; the method was immunoSEQ multiplex PCR. From that table come the V and J calls and clone size; the DNA was used to work out D and trimming. There are roughly 300,000 clones in the sample; almost 85% occur only once, and 7.2% lies in the top ten.

The clonotype comes from a human donor in a cohort sampled during active COVID-19. This chain links TRBV7-9 with TRBJ2-7; D may be TRBD2 (5 bases). Sequenced sample: peripheral blood. The CDR3, as DNA: TGTGCCAGCAGCCAACCTACCGGGGTTAACGAGCAGTACTTC. Translated, it gives CASSQPTGVNEQYF. Full variable domain (outside the CDR3, taken from reference TRBV7-9 and TRBJ2-7): DTGVSQNPRHKITKRGQNVTFRCDPISEHNRLYWYRQTLGQGPEFLTYFQNEAQLEKSRLLSDRFSAERPKGSFSTLEIQRTEQGDSAMYLCASSQPTGVNEQYFGPGTRLTVT.